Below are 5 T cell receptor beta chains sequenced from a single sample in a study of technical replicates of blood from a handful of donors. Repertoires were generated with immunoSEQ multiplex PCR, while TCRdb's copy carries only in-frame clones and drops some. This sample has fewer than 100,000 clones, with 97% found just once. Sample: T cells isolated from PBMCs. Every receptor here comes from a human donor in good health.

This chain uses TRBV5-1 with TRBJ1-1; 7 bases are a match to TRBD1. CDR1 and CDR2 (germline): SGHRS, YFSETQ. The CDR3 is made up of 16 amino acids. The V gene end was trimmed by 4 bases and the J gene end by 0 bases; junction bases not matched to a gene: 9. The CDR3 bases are TGCGCCAGCAGCCCGGGGGACAGAGCTATGAACACTGAAGCTTTCTTT. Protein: CASSPGDRAMNTEAFF. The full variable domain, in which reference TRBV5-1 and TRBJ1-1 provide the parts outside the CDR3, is KAGVTQTPRYLIKTRGQQVTLSCSPISGHRSVSWYQQTPGQGLQFLFEYFSETQRNKGNFPGRFSGRQFSNSRSEMNVSTLELGDSALYLCASSPGDRAMNTEAFFGQGTRLTVV.

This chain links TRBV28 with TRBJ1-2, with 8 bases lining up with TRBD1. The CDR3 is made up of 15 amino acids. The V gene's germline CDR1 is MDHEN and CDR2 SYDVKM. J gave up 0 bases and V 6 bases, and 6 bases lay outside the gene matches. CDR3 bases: TGTGCCAGCAGGGGGGGACAGGAAGCTAACTATGGCTACACCTTC. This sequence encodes CASRGGQEANYGYTF.

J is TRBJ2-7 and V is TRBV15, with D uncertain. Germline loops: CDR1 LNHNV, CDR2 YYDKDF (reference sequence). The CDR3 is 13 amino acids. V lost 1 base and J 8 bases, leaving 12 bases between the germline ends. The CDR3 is CATSRGPDLKQYF. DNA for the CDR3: TGTGCCACCAGCAGAGGACCAGACTTAAAGCAGTACTTC.

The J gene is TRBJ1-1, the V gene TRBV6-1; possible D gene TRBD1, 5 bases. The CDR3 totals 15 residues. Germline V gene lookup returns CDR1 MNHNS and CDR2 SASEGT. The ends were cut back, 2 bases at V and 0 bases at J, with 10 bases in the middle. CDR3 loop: CASSESRGMNTEAFF. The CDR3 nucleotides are TGTGCCAGCAGTGAATCAAGGGGCATGAACACTGAAGCTTTCTTT.

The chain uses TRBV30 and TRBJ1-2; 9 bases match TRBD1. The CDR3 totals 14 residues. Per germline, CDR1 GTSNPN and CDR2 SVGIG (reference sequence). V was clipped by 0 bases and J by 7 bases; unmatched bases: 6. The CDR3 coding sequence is TGTGCCTGGAGTGTGACCGGGACAGGGAGTGGCTACACCTTC. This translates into CAWSVTGTGSGYTF.